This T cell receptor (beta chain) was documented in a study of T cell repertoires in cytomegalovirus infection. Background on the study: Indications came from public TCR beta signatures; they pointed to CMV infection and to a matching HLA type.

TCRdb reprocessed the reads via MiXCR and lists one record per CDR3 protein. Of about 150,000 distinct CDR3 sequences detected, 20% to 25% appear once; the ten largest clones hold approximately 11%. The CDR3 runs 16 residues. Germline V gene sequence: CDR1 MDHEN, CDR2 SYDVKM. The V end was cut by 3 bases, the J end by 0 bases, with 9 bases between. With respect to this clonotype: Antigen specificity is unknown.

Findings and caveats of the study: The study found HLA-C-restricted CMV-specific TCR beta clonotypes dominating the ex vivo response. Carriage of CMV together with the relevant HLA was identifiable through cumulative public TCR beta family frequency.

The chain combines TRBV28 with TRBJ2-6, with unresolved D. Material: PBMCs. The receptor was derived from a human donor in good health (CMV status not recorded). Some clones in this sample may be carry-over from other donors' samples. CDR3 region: CASSLATSSGANVLTF. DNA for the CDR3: TGTGCCAGCAGTTTGGCCACAAGCTCTGGGGCCAACGTCCTGACTTTC. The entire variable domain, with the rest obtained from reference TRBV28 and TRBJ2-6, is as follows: DVKVTQSSRYLVKRTGEKVFLECVQDMDHENMFWYRQDPGLGLRLIYFSYDVKMKEKGDIPEGYSVSREKKERFSLILESASTNQTSMYLCASSLATSSGANVLTFGAGSRLTVL.